Shown below are 31 T cell receptor beta chains from a single sample sequenced in a study of T cells in Graves' hyperthyroidism and ophthalmopathy. Template material for amplifying TCR beta CDR3 regions consisted of RNA transcripts. First-round RT-PCR of the TCR CDR3 relied on the HTBI primer set. TCRdb reprocessed the multiplex PCR reads with MiXCR, giving one entry per CDR3 protein. The sample includes about 52,000 distinct CDR3 sequences, over 40% of them seen just once. What was sequenced was blood. These TCRs come from a woman aged 45-59 years with Graves' ophthalmopathy.

The rearrangement joins TRBV7-9 to TRBJ1-4; D gene uncertain. The CDR3 loop spans 13 amino acids. V lost 5 bases and J 8 bases, leaving 12 bases between the germline ends. Germline assignment: CDR1 SEHNR and CDR2 FQNEAQ (reference sequence). The CDR3 reads CASSEDWGEKLFF. The CDR3, as DNA: TGTGCCAGCAGCGAGGACTGGGGAGAAAAACTGTTTTTT.

The chain couples TRBV5-1 to TRBJ2-3; tentatively, D is TRBD1 (5 bases). V was clipped by 3 bases and J by 11 bases, with 13 bases between them. Per germline, CDR1 SGHRS and CDR2 YFSETQ. The length of the CDR3 is 12 residues. DNA of the CDR3: TGCGCCAGCAGCTACGACAGAGGTGGGCAGTATTTT. Its translation is CASSYDRGGQYF. The variable domain in full, completed from reference TRBV5-1 and TRBJ2-3, reads KAGVTQTPRYLIKTRGQQVTLSCSPISGHRSVSWYQQTPGQGLQFLFEYFSETQRNKGNFPGRFSGRQFSNSRSEMNVSTLELGDSALYLCASSYDRGGQYFGPGTRLTVL.

V usage is TRBV15 and J usage is TRBJ1-5; D remains unclear. Germline V gene lookup returns CDR1 LNHNV and CDR2 YYDKDF (reference sequence). The CDR3 is 8 amino acids. CDR3 sequence: CSNQPQHF. The CDR3 DNA sequence: TGTAGCAATCAGCCCCAGCATTTT.

This clonotype was counted at least ten times. The chain uses TRBV5-4 and TRBJ2-7, with 7 bases aligning to TRBD2. The CDR3 length is 13 residues. Germline V gives CDR1 SGHNT, CDR2 YYREEE (reference sequence). V trimming: 5 bases; J trimming: 2 bases; junction bases outside the gene matches: 4. The chain's CDR3 is CASSGGGPYEQYF. Here the CDR3 DNA reads TGTGCCAGCAGTGGGGGGGGTCCCTACGAGCAGTACTTC. Full variable domain (remainder filled in from reference TRBV5-4 and TRBJ2-7): ETGVTQSPTHLIKTRGQQVTLRCSSQSGHNTVSWYQQALGQGPQFIFQYYREEENGRGNFPPRFSGLQFPNYSSELNVNALELDDSALYLCASSGGGPYEQYFGPGTRLTVT.

A few counts support this clonotype. This may come from a read error, since a much larger clone is one base off. The chain recombines TRBV6-6 with TRBJ2-1; TRBD1 might be the D (5 bases). Germline CDR1 MNHNY, CDR2 SVGAGI (reference sequence). The CDR3 loop spans 14 amino acids. The CDR3 bases are TGTGCCAGCAGTTATCAGGGATCCTACAATGAGCAGTCCTTC. Its protein is CASSYQGSYNEQSF.

The CDR3 is CSGMTANTEAFF. The CDR3, as DNA: TGCAGTGGGATGACAGCGAACACTGAAGCTTTCTTT. The chain joins TRBV20-1 to TRBJ1-1; maybe TRBD1 (5 bases). V lost 7 bases and J lost 1, with 10 bases in between. Germline V CDR1 and CDR2: DFQATT, SNEGSKA (reference sequence). The CDR3 loop spans 12 amino acids.

This clonotype appeared many times. The CDR3 sequence is CASRRTVNTEAFF. The CDR3 coding sequence is TGTGCCAGTAGAAGGACGGTGAACACTGAAGCTTTCTTT. The J gene is TRBJ1-1, the V gene TRBV19, with D uncertain. This CDR3 spans 13 amino acids. The germline V gene encodes CDR1 LNHDA and CDR2 SQIVND (reference sequence). The V end lost 6 bases, the J end lost 0 bases, and 8 bases lay between the germline ends.

The CDR3 bases are TGCGCCAGCAGTGCTAGAGCGGGGTTCGAGCAGTACTTC. Protein sequence: CASSARAGFEQYF. The V and J genes are TRBV5-1 and TRBJ2-7; 7 bases map to TRBD2. After removal of 5 bases from V and 6 bases from J, the junction contained 8 bases not matched to a gene. This CDR3 has 13 residues. Germline V gene lookup returns CDR1 SGHRS and CDR2 YFSETQ.

With respect to this clonotype: One base away lies a much larger clone, so this may be a sequencing read error. The V and J genes are TRBV12-5 and TRBJ2-1; 13 bases match TRBD2. Germline V gene lookup returns CDR1 LGHNT and CDR2 FRNRAP. Trimming removed 6 bases from V and 12 bases from J; junction bases left unmatched: 11. The CDR3 has 15 residues. This CDR3 is CASGTGLAGVHGQFF. CDR3 bases: TGTGCTAGTGGCACAGGACTAGCGGGGGTCCATGGGCAGTTCTTC.

The genes are TRBV20-1 and TRBJ2-7; TRBD2 matches 7 bases. J gave up 9 bases and V 3 bases, and 17 bases lay outside the gene matches. This CDR3 has 15 amino acids. Germline V lookup: CDR1 DFQATT, CDR2 SNEGSKA (reference sequence). The CDR3 DNA is TGCAGTGCTAGGGCCGCGGGCGGGAGATACGACGGGCAGTACTTC. This gives the protein CSARAAGGRYDGQYF.

Comment on this clonotype: The CDR3 end shows no conserved phenylalanine or tryptophan, and so a read error is likely. The chain combines TRBV7-8 with TRBJ2-7; 7 bases match TRBD2. V trimming: 2 bases; J trimming: 5 bases; junction bases outside the gene matches: 21. The CDR3 has 19 residues. Germline loops: CDR1 SGHVS, CDR2 FQNEAQ. CDR3 bases: TGTGCCAGCAGCTTAACGGCGGCGGCGGGCGGGAGCCGTGCCCACGAGCAGTACATC. This gives the protein CASSLTAAAGGSRAHEQYI.

The rearrangement links TRBV24-1 to TRBJ2-3; 10 bases line up with TRBD2. The CDR3 consists of 16 residues. CDR1 KGHDR and CDR2 SFDVKD come from the germline V gene. V dropped 4 bases and J dropped 6; count of bases not matched to a gene: 9. CDR3 nucleotides: TGTGCCACCAGTGACCAAAGCGGGGGGGCGGGTGATACGCAGTATTTT. This encodes CATSDQSGGAGDTQYF.

This clonotype was picked up one time. Germline and junction disagree at one end, which may indicate a read error. The chain is built from TRBV7-6 and TRBJ1-5, with no clear D. CDR3 length: 12 amino acids. The germline V gene has CDR1 SGHVS and CDR2 FNYEAQ. CDR3 loop: CASSPGNEPQHF. DNA for the CDR3: TGTGCCAGCAGCCCTGGCAATGAGCCCCAGCATTTT.

This clonotype was detected many times. In DNA form, the CDR3 reads TGTGCCAGCAGTCCCAGGGTCAACCACTACGAGCAGTACTTC. Translating gives CASSPRVNHYEQYF. V gene TRBV27 combines with J gene TRBJ2-7, with D perhaps TRBD1 (5 bases). CDR3 length: 14 amino acids. Germline V gene lookup returns CDR1 MNHEY and CDR2 SMNVEV (reference sequence). V was cut by 5 bases and J by 3 bases, with 14 bases left in between.

Remarks on this clonotype: A much bigger clone sits one base away, suggesting this may be a read error. V usage is TRBV7-2 and J usage is TRBJ1-4, with unresolved D. Germline CDR1 reads SGHTA; CDR2 reads FQGNSA. This CDR3 has 17 residues. The CDR3 DNA reads TGCGCCAGCAGCCAACGTGGTGTCTCGGTGGGGAATGAAAAACTGTTTTTT. Translated, it gives CASSQRGVSVGNEKLFF.

The sample holds many counts of this clonotype. This rearrangement joins TRBV7-9 to TRBJ2-7; D gene unclear. This CDR3 has 12 amino acids. In germline, CDR1 is SEHNR, CDR2 FQNEAQ (reference sequence). The germline V and J ends were trimmed by 4 bases and 3 bases, with 7 bases remaining between them. DNA of the CDR3: TGTGCCAGCAGCTCGGGCCACTACGAGCAGTACTTC. Its protein product is CASSSGHYEQYF.

V and J are TRBV7-3 and TRBJ2-1; the match to TRBD2 covers 8 bases. The CDR3 has 15 amino acids. The V segment lost 5 bases and the J segment 8 bases; nucleotides outside the gene matches: 11. CDR1 SGHTA and CDR2 FQGTGA come from the germline V gene. The CDR3 region has the DNA TGTGCCAGCAGCCGAACTAGCGGAACCCCACATGAGCAGTTCTTC. Its translation: CASSRTSGTPHEQFF. The full variable domain, completed using reference TRBV7-3 and TRBJ2-1, is GAGVSQTPSNKVTEKGKYVELRCDPISGHTALYWYRQSLGQGPEFLIYFQGTGAADDSGLPNDRFFAVRPEGSVSTLKIQRTERGDSAVYLCASSRTSGTPHEQFFGPGTRLTVL.

This clonotype was seen at least ten times. The rearrangement links TRBV6-6 to TRBJ1-2; D might be TRBD1 (5 bases). The germline V gene encodes CDR1 MNHNY and CDR2 SVGAGI (reference sequence). This CDR3 comprises 14 residues. V lost 1 base and J lost 4, with 10 bases in between. The CDR3 sequence is CASSYLAGSYGYTF. The CDR3, as DNA: TGTGCCAGCAGTTACTTGGCAGGGAGCTATGGCTACACCTTC.

Ten or more counts support this clonotype. The V call is TRBV2, the J call TRBJ2-2; a weak D match, TRBD2 (6 bases). V lost 7 bases, J lost 2 bases, and 11 bases lay in between. This CDR3 spans 14 amino acids. Germline lookup yields CDR1 SNHLY and CDR2 FYNNEI. CDR3 amino acids: CASNSGSNTGELFF. The CDR3 DNA sequence: TGTGCCAGCAATAGCGGAAGTAACACCGGGGAGCTGTTTTTT.

This clonotype has at least ten counts. The CDR3: CATTPNELAKNIQYF. CDR3 bases: TGTGCCACCACACCGAATGAGCTAGCCAAAAACATTCAGTACTTC. The chain recombines TRBV15 with TRBJ2-4, with no clear D. Germline V gives CDR1 LNHNV, CDR2 YYDKDF (reference sequence). The CDR3 length is 15 residues. V was cut by 7 bases and J by 0 bases, with 13 bases left in between. The variable domain in full, completed from reference TRBV15 and TRBJ2-4, reads DAMVIQNPRYQVTQFGKPVTLSCSQTLNHNVMYWYQQKSSQAPKLLFHYYDKDFNNEADTPDNFQSRRPNTSFCFLDIRSPGLGDTAMYLCATTPNELAKNIQYFGAGTRLSVL.

This clonotype was counted only a few times. The genes are TRBV7-8 and TRBJ2-1, with unresolved D. CDR3 length: 13 residues. Trimming took off 3 bases at V and 7 bases at J, with 10 bases between the two ends. Per germline, CDR1 SGHVS and CDR2 FQNEAQ. The CDR3 loop reads CASSFGVGNEQFF. The CDR3, as DNA: TGTGCCAGCAGCTTTGGGGTAGGAAATGAGCAGTTCTTC.

This sequence joins TRBV10-3 and TRBJ2-7; the D gene is possibly TRBD1 (6 bases). This CDR3 is 13 amino acids long. Germline V lookup: CDR1 ENHRY, CDR2 SYGVKD. Trimming shortened V by 2 bases and J by 5 bases, and 10 bases separated the two germline ends. CDR3 in amino acids: CAISEGQRNEQYF. CDR3 sequence (DNA): TGTGCCATCAGTGAGGGACAGCGAAACGAGCAGTACTTC.

In this sample, this clonotype turned up many times. The rearrangement joins TRBV7-9 to TRBJ2-3; D possibly corresponds to TRBD1 (5 bases). The V gene's germline CDR1 is SEHNR and CDR2 FQNEAQ (reference sequence). This CDR3 is built from 16 residues. V was clipped by 2 bases and J by 0 bases, with 12 bases between them. The CDR3 sequence: CASSLIGARSTDTQYF. The CDR3 region has the DNA TGTGCCAGCAGCTTAATAGGGGCAAGGAGCACAGATACGCAGTATTTT.

In this sample, this clonotype turned up many times. The gene calls are TRBV6-1 and TRBJ2-7; 9 nucleotides line up with TRBD1. Germline assignment: CDR1 MNHNS and CDR2 SASEGT. CDR3 length equals 14 residues. J lost 5 bases, V lost 5 bases, and 7 bases had no gene match. Here the CDR3 DNA reads TGTGCCAGCAGTCAAAGGACAGGGGTGCACGAGCAGTACTTC. Its translation is CASSQRTGVHEQYF.

Of note for this clonotype: A much larger clone sits a single nucleotide away, making a read error possible. The rearrangement uses TRBV10-3 and TRBJ1-3; unclear D gene. CDR3 length: 15 amino acids. Deletions cut 3 bases from V and 4 bases from J, with 13 bases between. Germline V gene lookup returns CDR1 ENHRY and CDR2 SYGVKD. The CDR3 reads CAISDVPAPGNTIYF. The CDR3 DNA follows: TGTGCCATCAGTGACGTCCCGGCGCCAGGAAACACCATATATTTT.

This clonotype was counted many times. CDR3 in amino acids: CASSELRGGYNEQFF. For the CDR3, the DNA is TGTGCCAGCAGTGAGTTGCGGGGGGGCTACAATGAGCAGTTCTTC. The chain recombines TRBV6-1 with TRBJ2-1; TRBD2 matches at 9 bases. Per the germline V gene, CDR1 is MNHNS and CDR2 is SASEGT. The CDR3 has 15 residues. V lost 3 bases and J lost 3; bases outside the gene matches: 3.

This clonotype appeared many times. This sequence joins TRBV7-3 and TRBJ2-2; perhaps TRBD1 as D (6 bases). Germline V gene sequence: CDR1 SGHTA, CDR2 FQGTGA. CDR3 length: 14 amino acids. V lost 5 bases, J lost 1 base, and 8 bases lay in between. This CDR3 is CASSLQGNTGELFF. The CDR3 DNA reads as TGTGCCAGCAGCCTACAGGGGAACACCGGGGAGCTGTTTTTT.

This clonotype showed up many times. This chain links TRBV5-1 with TRBJ1-3; 8 nucleotides agree with TRBD1. Germline V lookup: CDR1 SGHRS, CDR2 YFSETQ. The CDR3 runs 16 residues. The V and J ends lost 0 bases and 7 bases, in that order; junction bases with no gene match: 9. The chain's CDR3 is CASSLVGTGPANTIYF. The CDR3 DNA follows: TGCGCCAGCAGCTTGGTAGGGACAGGTCCGGCGAACACCATATATTTT.

The chain has TRBV7-2 and TRBJ1-5; D is ambiguous. Deletions cut 1 base from V and 4 bases from J, with 8 bases between. CDR3 length equals 14 residues. The germline gives CDR1 SGHTA, CDR2 FQGNSA. In DNA, the CDR3 is TGTGCCAGCAGCTTAGACAGTGGGAATCAGCCCCAGCATTTT. Amino acids: CASSLDSGNQPQHF.

This clonotype was detected many times. This chain joins TRBV14 and TRBJ2-7; 9 bases are a match to TRBD2. The CDR3 has 15 amino acids. Germline V gene lookup returns CDR1 SGHDN and CDR2 FVKESK. V lost 5 bases to trimming and J lost 0 bases; unmatched junction nucleotides: 5. The CDR3 DNA reads as TGTGCCAGCAGCTCGACTAGCGGAAACTCCTACGAGCAGTACTTC. It translates to CASSSTSGNSYEQYF. The whole variable domain, filled in from reference TRBV14 and TRBJ2-7, reads EAGVTQFPSHSVIEKGQTVTLRCDPISGHDNLYWYRRVMGKEIKFLLHFVKESKQDESGMPNNRFLAERTGGTYSTLKVQPAELEDSGVYFCASSSTSGNSYEQYFGPGTRLTVT.

At least ten counts were recorded for this clonotype. This chain links TRBV4-1 with TRBJ2-5, with TRBD2 identical over 8 bases. The CDR3 is 21 amino acids. Germline lookup yields CDR1 MGHRA and CDR2 YSYEKL. J was trimmed by 5 bases and V by 2 bases; bases with no gene match: 25. The CDR3 nucleotides are TGCGCCAGCAGCCAACTTCCCTCCCGTGAGGCGGGGGGCCCGGGAGGGGAGACCCAGTACTTC. This translates into CASSQLPSREAGGPGGETQYF.